This T cell receptor beta chain appears in the sequencing data of a study of shared clonotypes between healthy human individuals (dated by TCRdb to the early 2020s). As for the study more broadly: A few men and a couple of women, aged 18 to 49 years, made up the cohort. Per donor, three plates each were used for CD4 naive and CD4 memory, two for CD8 naive, and one for CD8 memory. Each donor's leukapheresis produced roughly between roughly 0.85 and 9.5 billion PBMCs. To increase sequencing depth and limit assay-specific biases, different laboratories used diverse techniques to prepare libraries and sequence TCR repertoires. The study deeply sequenced blood TCR repertoires of about 5 healthy adults to estimate repertoire size and the extent of clonotype sharing between individuals.

Using the deep immunoSEQ assay, TCR CDR3 regions were amplified from genomic DNA by multiplex PCR. Extracted genomic DNA from each cell subset was spread evenly across all wells of several immunoSEQ 96-well plates, with each plate serving as a replicate. Each replicate PCR for sorted subsets received about 220 ng genomic DNA, equal to roughly 30,000 T cell genomes. Purified libraries were measured with a Qubit 3.0 fluorometer, size-checked on a Bioanalyzer 2100, and measured again with the KAPA Library Quantification kit. A separate single-read 150-cycle Illumina NextSeq 550 flow cell was used to sequence each immunoSEQ 96-well plate. In the original analysis: Because the immunoSEQ output included only junctional sequences and no quality scores, the filtering could not be the same as the filtering used for full-length reads. To assign V/J genes and CDR3, sequences were annotated against IMGT germline references using PyIR, a Python wrapper for IgBLAST v1.9. Reads with weak V/J assignments (E-value above 1e-6), missing CDR3, stop codons, out-of-frame junctions, or ambiguous translated residues were removed. V3J clonotypes were defined as sequences sharing the same inferred V gene, J gene, and CDR3 amino acid sequence. The percentage overlap between two repertoires was calculated by dividing the number of shared unique clonotypes by the size of the smaller repertoire. RTK rarefaction, the Chao1 estimator, and Recon v2.1 estimates of unobserved clonotypes were used to assess repertoire richness. For all TCRbeta clonotypes obtained by the gDNA method from several donors, generation probabilities were computed with OLGA. TCRdb stores this immuneACCESS table with in-frame sequences only. Part of the clones is absent; in the studies checked, under half of the shortfall reflects unresolved V genes, and no reason is known for the rest. That table gives V, J and clone size, and the DNA gave D and trimming. The sample contains 600,000 to 700,000 clones, more than 70% of them found a single time. The biggest ten clones account for more than 1.5% of the sample.

The junction shows trimming of 8 bases on V and 5 bases on J, and the gene matches do not reach 10 bases of it. Measured from the cysteine to the phenylalanine, the CDR3 is 15 residues long. Only the CDR3 part of the read is kept: 45 bases, read in frame from the first base. The germline V gene (reference sequence) specifies LNHDA as CDR1 and SQIVND as CDR2. A word on this clone: Its antigen specificity is not known. Nothing much larger sits one base from this clone, and base qualities are not available.

The donors were healthy, HIV-negative adults who had no recently reported acute infections or vaccinations. Only Caucasian adults living in Nashville, Tennessee, USA were represented among the donors. CD4+ T cells were enriched through magnetic negative selection, after which naive cells were positively selected on CD45RA and the remaining negative fraction served as the memory subset. Blood was obtained by leukapheresis, after which PBMCs were separated by Ficoll-Histopaque density gradient centrifugation and cryopreserved in liquid nitrogen vapor phase. Analytical flow cytometry was used to check the purity and quantity of each magnetically sorted T cell population. Genomic DNA was isolated from every sorted fraction and measured by UV absorbance on a Nanodrop 2000c. The paper's findings and limits, for the study overall: Pairwise subsampling indicated that sequencing depth was expected to affect the degree of clonotype sharing among donors. Sharing across a handful of donors was observed for about 5% of naive CD4, 3% to 4% of naive CD8, about 2.3% of memory CD4, and about 0.4% of memory CD8 clonotypes. Only blood was sampled, and tissue TCR repertoires likely differ from those in blood. Even with the large sequencing depth, rarefaction of the sorted-subset datasets indicated that sequencing was incomplete. Compared with non-shared clonotypes, clonotypes shared by all four sorted-subset donors had higher generation probabilities. Estimated clonotype richness was generally larger for naive than for memory subsets. Because the study included only a small number of donors, the genetic and exposure-history diversity represented was limited.

This TCR derives from a woman aged 30 to 39 in good health. The rearranged segments are TRBV19 and TRBJ2-1; TRBD2 fits 9 bases in the junction. The sequenced material came from memory CD4+ T cells sorted from blood. The label giving this sample's cell subset or site can be read as: CD45RA-negative fraction. The DNA sequence is TGTGCCAGTCTTTCTGTAGCGGGAGTTCACAATGAGCAGTTCTTC. Its product reads: CASLSVAGVHNEQFF. Joined to the reference TRBV19 and TRBJ2-1 proteins, this CDR3 gives the full variable domain: DGGITQSPKYLFRKEGQNVTLSCEQNLNHDAMYWYRQDPGQGLRLIYYSQIVNDFQKGDIAEGYSVSREKKESFPLTVTSAQKNPTAFYLCASLSVAGVHNEQFFGPGTRLTVL.